This T cell receptor beta chain originates from a study of blood T cell repertoires in COVID-19. On the study more broadly: Samples taken during acute and convalescent COVID-19 were collected in the United States, Italy and Spain. Sources were T cells, B-cell-depleted T cells, or PBMCs; the material itself was cDNA or gDNA.

Only in-frame clones appear in the TCRdb table, and some are missing; sequencing was by immunoSEQ multiplex PCR. Among more than 70,000 clones listed, approximately 86% were seen once. CDR3 length equals 17 residues. Trimming stripped 1 base from V and 0 bases from J, with 15 bases between. CDR1 is SGHTA, CDR2 FQGNSA, per germline. Sample: peripheral blood. The clonotype was recovered from a man between 60 and 75 years old with acute or convalescent COVID-19. The genes are TRBV7-2 and TRBJ2-5; the D gene is possibly TRBD2 (7 bases). The CDR3 DNA sequence: TGTGCCAGCAGCTTAGGGGGGGGGCTCCCCCACCAAGAGACCCAGTACTTC. It specifies CASSLGGGLPHQETQYF.